This T cell receptor beta chain was retrieved from a study of blood T cell repertoires in COVID-19. Study-wide context: T cells, B-cell-depleted T cells, or PBMCs supplied cDNA or gDNA.

The CDR3 loop spans 15 amino acids. This clone was recorded only once. As handled by the study authors: Amplification of reference gene primers provided the estimated nucleated cell counts. The data were produced by immunoSEQ multiplex PCR, yet TCRdb's version contains in-frame clones alone and is incomplete. D and trimming come from the DNA, and the V and J calls and clone size come from that table. There are tens of thousands of clones in the sample; roughly 76% occur only once, and around 4.7% lies in the top ten. The V and J genes are TRBV7-5 and TRBJ2-7; the D call of TRBD2 is as the table states it, not checked on the DNA. TRBV7-5 constitutes a pseudogene. This receptor was taken from a man older than 75 with COVID-19, enrolled during active disease. Material: peripheral blood. The DNA of the CDR3 is TGTGTCAGAAGCTTAGCCCCCCTAGCCCACTACGAGCAGTACTTC. Protein sequence: CVRSLAPLAHYEQYF.